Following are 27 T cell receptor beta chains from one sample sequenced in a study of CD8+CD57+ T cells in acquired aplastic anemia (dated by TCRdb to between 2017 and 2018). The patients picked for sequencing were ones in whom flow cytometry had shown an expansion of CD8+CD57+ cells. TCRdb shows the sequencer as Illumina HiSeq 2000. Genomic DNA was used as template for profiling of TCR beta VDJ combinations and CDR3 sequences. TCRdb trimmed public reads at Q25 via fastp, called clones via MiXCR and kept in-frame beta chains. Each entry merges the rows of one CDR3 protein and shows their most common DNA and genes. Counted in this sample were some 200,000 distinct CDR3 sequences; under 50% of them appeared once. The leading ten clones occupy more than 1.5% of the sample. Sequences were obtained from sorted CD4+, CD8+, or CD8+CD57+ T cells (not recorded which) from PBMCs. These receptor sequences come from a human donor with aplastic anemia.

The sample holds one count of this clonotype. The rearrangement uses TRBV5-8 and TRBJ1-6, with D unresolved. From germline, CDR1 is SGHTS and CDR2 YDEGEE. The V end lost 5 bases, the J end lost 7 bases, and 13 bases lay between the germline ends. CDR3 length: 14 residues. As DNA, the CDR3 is TGTGCCAGCAGTGAGGCAGGAGCCAATTCACCCCTCCACTTT. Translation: CASSEAGANSPLHF.

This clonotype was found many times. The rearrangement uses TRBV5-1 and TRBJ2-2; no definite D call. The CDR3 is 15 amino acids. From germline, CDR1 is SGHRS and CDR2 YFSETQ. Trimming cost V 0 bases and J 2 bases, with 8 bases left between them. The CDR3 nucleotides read TGCGCCAGCAGCTTGGACCCTTCTAACACCGGGGAGCTGTTTTTT. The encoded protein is CASSLDPSNTGELFF.

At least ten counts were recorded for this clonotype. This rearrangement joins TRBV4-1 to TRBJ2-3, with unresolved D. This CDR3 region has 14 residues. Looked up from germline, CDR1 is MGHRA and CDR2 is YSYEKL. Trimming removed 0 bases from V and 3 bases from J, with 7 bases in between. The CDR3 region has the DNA TGCGCCAGCAGCCAAGATATTAGGACAGATACGCAGTATTTT. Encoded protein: CASSQDIRTDTQYF.

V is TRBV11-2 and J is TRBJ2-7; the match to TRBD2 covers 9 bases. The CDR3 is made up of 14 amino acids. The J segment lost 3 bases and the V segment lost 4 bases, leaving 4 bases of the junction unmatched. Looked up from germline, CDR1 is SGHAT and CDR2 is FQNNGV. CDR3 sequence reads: CASSYSGGNYEQYF. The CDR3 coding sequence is TGTGCCAGCAGCTATAGCGGGGGAAACTACGAGCAGTACTTC.

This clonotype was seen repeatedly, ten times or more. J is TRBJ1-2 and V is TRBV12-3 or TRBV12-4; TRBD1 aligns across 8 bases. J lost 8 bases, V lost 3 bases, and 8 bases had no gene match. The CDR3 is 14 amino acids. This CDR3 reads CASSFPGQGLGYTF. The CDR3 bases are TGTGCCAGCAGTTTTCCAGGACAGGGATTGGGCTACACCTTC.

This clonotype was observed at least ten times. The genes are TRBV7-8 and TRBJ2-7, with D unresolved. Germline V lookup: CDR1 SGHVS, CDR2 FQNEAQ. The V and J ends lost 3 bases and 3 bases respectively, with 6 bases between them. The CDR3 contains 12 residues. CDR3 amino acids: CASSFGYYEQYF. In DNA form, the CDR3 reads TGTGCCAGCAGCTTTGGGTACTACGAGCAGTACTTC.

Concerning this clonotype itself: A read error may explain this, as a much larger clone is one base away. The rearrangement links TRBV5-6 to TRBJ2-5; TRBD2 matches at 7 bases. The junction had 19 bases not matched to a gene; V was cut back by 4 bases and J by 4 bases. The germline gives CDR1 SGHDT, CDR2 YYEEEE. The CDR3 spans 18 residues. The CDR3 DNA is TGTGCCAGCAGCCCCTTCGTAACAAGCGGGGAGCAGGGAGAGACCCAGTACTTC. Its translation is CASSPFVTSGEQGETQYF.

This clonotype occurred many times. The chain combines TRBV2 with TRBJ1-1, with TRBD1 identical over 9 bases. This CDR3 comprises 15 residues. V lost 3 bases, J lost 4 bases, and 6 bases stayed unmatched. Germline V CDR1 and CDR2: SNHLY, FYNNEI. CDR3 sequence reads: CASSDRTGEVTEAFF. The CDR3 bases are TGTGCCAGCAGTGACAGGACAGGGGAAGTCACTGAAGCTTTCTTT.

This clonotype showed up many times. CDR3 nucleotide sequence: TGTGCCAGCAGACGGGCTCAGTTGACTAGCGGGGAGGATACGCAGTATTTT. Translated: CASRRAQLTSGEDTQYF. This rearrangement joins TRBV11-2 to TRBJ2-3; 11 nucleotides agree with TRBD2. Germline lookup yields CDR1 SGHAT and CDR2 FQNNGV. The CDR3 consists of 17 residues. V lost 6 bases to trimming and J lost 6 bases; unmatched junction nucleotides: 14.

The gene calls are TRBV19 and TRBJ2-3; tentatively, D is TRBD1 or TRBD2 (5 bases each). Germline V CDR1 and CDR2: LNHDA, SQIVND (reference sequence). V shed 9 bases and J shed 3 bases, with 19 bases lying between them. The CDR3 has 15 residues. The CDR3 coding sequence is TGTGCCAGCAGCTTAGTTGGGACGAGGACAGATACGCAGTATTTT. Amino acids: CASSLVGTRTDTQYF.

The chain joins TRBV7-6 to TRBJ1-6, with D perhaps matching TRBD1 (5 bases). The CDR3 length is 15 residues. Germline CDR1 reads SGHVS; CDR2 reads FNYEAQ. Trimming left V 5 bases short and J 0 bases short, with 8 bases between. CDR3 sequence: CASSADISYNSPLHF. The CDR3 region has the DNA TGTGCCAGCAGCGCGGACATCTCCTATAATTCACCCCTCCACTTT.

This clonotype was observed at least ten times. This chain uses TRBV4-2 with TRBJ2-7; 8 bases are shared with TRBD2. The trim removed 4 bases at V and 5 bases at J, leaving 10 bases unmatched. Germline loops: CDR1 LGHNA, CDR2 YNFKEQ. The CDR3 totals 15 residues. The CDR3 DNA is TGTGCCAGCAGCCCCCATGAGACTAGCGCGAACGAGCAGTACTTC. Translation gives CASSPHETSANEQYF.

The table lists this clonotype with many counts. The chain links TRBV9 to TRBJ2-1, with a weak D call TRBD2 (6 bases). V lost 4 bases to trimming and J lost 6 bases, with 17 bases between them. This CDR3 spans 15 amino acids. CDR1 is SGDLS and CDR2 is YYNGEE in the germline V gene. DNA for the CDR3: TGTGCCAGCAGCCCCCGGGTGCTAGCGATCAATGAGCAGTTCTTC. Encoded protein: CASSPRVLAINEQFF.

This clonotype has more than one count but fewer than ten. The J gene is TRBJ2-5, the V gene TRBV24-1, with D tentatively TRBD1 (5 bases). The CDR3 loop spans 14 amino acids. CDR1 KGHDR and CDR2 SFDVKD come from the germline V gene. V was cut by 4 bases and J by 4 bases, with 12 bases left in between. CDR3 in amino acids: CATSDPTAPETQYF. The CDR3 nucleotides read TGTGCCACCAGTGACCCGACAGCTCCAGAGACCCAGTACTTC.

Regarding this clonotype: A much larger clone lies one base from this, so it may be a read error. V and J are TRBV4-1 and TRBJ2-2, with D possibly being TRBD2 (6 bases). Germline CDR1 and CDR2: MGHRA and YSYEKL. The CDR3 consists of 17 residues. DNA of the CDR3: TGCGCCAGCAGCCCGAGAGTGATCTACAGGTCCACCGGGGGGCTGTTTTTT. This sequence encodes CASSPRVIYRSTGGLFF.

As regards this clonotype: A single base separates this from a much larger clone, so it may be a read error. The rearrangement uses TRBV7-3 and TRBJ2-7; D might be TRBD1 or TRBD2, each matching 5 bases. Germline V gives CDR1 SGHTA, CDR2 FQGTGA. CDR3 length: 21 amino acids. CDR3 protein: CVSSLRLPNKTQGVPTYEQYF. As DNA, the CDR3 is TGTGTCAGCAGCTTAAGGTTACCCAATAAGACGCAGGGAGTCCCCACCTACGAGCAGTACTTC.

For the CDR3, the DNA is TGTGCCAGCAGCTTATATCGGGAATATGGCTACACCTTC. Amino acids: CASSLYREYGYTF. This sequence joins TRBV7-2 and TRBJ1-2; no definite D call. V lost 2 bases to trimming and J lost 5 bases, with 9 bases between them. This CDR3 spans 13 amino acids. CDR1 and CDR2 (germline): SGHTA, FQGNSA.

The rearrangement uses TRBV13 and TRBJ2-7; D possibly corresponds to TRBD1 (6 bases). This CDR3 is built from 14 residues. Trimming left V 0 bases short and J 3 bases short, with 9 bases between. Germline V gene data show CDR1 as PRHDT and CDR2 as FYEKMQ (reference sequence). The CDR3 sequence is CASSLGMDSYEQYF. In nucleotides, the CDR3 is TGTGCCAGCAGCTTAGGCATGGACAGCTACGAGCAGTACTTC. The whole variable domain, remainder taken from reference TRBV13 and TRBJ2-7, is AAGVIQSPRHLIKEKRETATLKCYPIPRHDTVYWYQQGPGQDPQFLISFYEKMQSDKGSIPDRFSAQQFSDYHSELNMSSLELGDSALYFCASSLGMDSYEQYFGPGTRLTVT.

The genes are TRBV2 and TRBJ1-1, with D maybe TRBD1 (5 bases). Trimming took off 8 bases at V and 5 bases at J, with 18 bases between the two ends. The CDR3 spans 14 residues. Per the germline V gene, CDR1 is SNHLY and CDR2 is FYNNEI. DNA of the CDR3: TGTGCCAGCCCCTCAGGGCGGTTGTGGACTGAAGCTTTCTTT. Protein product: CASPSGRLWTEAFF.

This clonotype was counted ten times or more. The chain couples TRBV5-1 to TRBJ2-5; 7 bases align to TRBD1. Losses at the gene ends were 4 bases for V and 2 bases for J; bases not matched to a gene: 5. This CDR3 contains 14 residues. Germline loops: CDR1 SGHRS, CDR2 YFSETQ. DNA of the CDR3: TGCGCCAGCAGCGTAGGGACAGCGCAAGAGACCCAGTACTTC. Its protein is CASSVGTAQETQYF. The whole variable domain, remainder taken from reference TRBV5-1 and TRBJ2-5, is KAGVTQTPRYLIKTRGQQVTLSCSPISGHRSVSWYQQTPGQGLQFLFEYFSETQRNKGNFPGRFSGRQFSNSRSEMNVSTLELGDSALYLCASSVGTAQETQYFGPGTRLLVL.

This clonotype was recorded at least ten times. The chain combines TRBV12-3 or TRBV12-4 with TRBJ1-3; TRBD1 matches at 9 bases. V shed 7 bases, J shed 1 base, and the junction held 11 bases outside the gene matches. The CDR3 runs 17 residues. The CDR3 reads CASKGTGIPRSGNTIYF. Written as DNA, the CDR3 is TGTGCCAGCAAAGGGACAGGGATACCTCGATCTGGAAACACCATATATTTT.

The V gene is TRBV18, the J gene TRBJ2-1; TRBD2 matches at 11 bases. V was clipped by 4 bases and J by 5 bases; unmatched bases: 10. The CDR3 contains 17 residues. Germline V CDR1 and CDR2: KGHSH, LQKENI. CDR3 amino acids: CASSLGTSGRSDNEQFF. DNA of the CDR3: TGTGCCAGCTCACTGGGGACTAGCGGTCGATCGGACAATGAGCAGTTCTTC.

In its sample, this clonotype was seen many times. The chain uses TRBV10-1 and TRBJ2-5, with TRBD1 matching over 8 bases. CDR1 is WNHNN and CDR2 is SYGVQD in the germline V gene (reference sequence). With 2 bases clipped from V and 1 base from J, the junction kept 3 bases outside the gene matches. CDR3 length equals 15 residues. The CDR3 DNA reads TGCGCCAGCAGTGAGACTGACAGGGGCCAAGAGACCCAGTACTTC. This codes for CASSETDRGQETQYF.

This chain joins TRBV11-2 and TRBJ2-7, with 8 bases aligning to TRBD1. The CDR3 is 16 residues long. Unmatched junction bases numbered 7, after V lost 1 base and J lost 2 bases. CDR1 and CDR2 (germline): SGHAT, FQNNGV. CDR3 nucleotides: TGTGCCAGCAGCTTAGTGGCAGGGGGCCCCCCCTACGAGCAGTACTTC. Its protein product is CASSLVAGGPPYEQYF. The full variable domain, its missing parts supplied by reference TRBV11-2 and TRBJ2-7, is EAGVAQSPRYKIIEKRQSVAFWCNPISGHATLYWYQQILGQGPKLLIQFQNNGVVDDSQLPKDRFSAERLKGVDSTLKIQPAKLEDSAVYLCASSLVAGGPPYEQYFGPGTRLTVT.

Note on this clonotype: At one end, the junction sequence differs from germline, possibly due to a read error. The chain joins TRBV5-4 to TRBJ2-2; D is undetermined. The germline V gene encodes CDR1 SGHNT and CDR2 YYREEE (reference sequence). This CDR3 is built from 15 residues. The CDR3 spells CASGLGGENTGELFF. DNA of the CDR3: TGTGCCAGCGGCTTGGGTGGAGAGAACACCGGGGAGCTGTTTTTT.

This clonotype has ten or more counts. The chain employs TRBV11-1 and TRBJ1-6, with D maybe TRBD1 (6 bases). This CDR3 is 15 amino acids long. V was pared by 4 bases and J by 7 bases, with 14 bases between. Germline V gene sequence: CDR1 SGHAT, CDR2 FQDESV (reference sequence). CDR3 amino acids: CASSSNLDRNSPLHF. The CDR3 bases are TGTGCCAGCAGCTCGAACCTCGACAGGAATTCACCCCTCCACTTT.

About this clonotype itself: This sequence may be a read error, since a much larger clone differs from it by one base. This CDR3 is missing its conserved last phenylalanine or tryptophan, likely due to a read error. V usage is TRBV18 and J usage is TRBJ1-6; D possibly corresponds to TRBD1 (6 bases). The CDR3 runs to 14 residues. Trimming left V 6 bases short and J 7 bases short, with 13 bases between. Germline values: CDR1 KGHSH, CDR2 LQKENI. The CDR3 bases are TGTGCCAGCTCCCATGGACAGAGAAATTCACCCCTCCACCTT. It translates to CASSHGQRNSPLHL.